Shown below are 24 T cell receptor beta chains from a single sample sequenced in a study of beta chain features in type 1 diabetes. Isolated RNA was reverse transcribed in full, so expressed TCRB transcripts were sequenced. Profiling relied on immunoSEQ multiplex PCR, and the TCRdb table lists in-frame clones only, not all of them. The data show approximately 160,000 clones, less than 9.5% seen once. The specimen sequenced was central memory CD4+ T cells from blood. The receptors derive from a woman aged 18-29 years in good health.

This clone was detected only a few times. The CDR3 region has the DNA TGTGCCAGCAGCGCCCACACACTAGCGGGAGCTGACGAGCAGTACTTC. Its translation is CASSAHTLAGADEQYF. The chain employs TRBV9 and TRBJ2-7; 11 nucleotides line up with TRBD2. The CDR3 sequence is 16 residues long. In germline, CDR1 is SGDLS, CDR2 YYNGEE. The V and J ends lost 3 bases and 5 bases, in that order; junction bases with no gene match: 10. Drawing the rest from reference TRBV9 and TRBJ2-7, the complete variable domain is DSGVTQTPKHLITATGQRVTLRCSPRSGDLSVYWYQQSLDQGLQFLIQYYNGEERAKGNILERFSAQQFPDLHSELNLSSLELGDSALYFCASSAHTLAGADEQYFGPGTRLTVT.

This clone showed up just a few times. V usage is TRBV5-1 and J usage is TRBJ2-3; 14 bases fit TRBD2. The CDR3 covers 17 residues. J was trimmed by 5 bases and V by 3 bases; bases with no gene match: 8. Per germline, CDR1 SGHRS and CDR2 YFSETQ. CDR3 sequence: CASSWGGLAGVIDTQYF. Written as DNA, the CDR3 is TGCGCCAGCAGCTGGGGGGGACTAGCGGGAGTGATAGATACGCAGTATTTT.

This clone has only a few counts. The chain has TRBV7-2 and TRBJ2-7; 13 bases map to TRBD2. CDR3 size: 15 residues. Germline CDR1 and CDR2: SGHTA and FQGNSA. After removal of 5 bases from V and 5 bases from J, the junction contained 6 bases not matched to a gene. The CDR3 protein is CASSLWTSGRNEQYF. As DNA, the CDR3 is TGTGCCAGCAGCCTTTGGACTAGCGGGAGAAACGAGCAGTACTTC.

The rearrangement joins TRBV4-3 to TRBJ2-1, with D tentatively TRBD2 (7 bases). CDR3 length equals 16 residues. Germline V CDR1 and CDR2: LGHNA, YSLEER. V gave up 1 base and J gave up 4 bases, with 14 bases separating them. The CDR3 region is CASSQGRGGLYNEQFF. The CDR3 DNA is TGCGCCAGCAGCCAAGGTAGGGGGGGACTGTACAATGAGCAGTTCTTC.

This clone has only a few counts. The chain recombines TRBV5-1 with TRBJ1-1, with D perhaps matching TRBD1 (5 bases). Trimming took off 3 bases at V and 1 base at J, with 10 bases between the two ends. CDR1 and CDR2 from the germline V gene are SGHRS and YFSETQ. CDR3 length: 14 amino acids. This CDR3 reads CASSSGLSNTEAFF. The CDR3 bases are TGCGCCAGCAGCTCGGGACTGTCGAACACTGAAGCTTTCTTT.

V usage is TRBV30 and J usage is TRBJ2-7; D not resolved. Trimming removed 5 bases at V and 4 bases at J, with 12 bases between. CDR1 is GTSNPN and CDR2 is SVGIG in the germline V gene (reference sequence). The CDR3 spans 12 residues. The CDR3 protein is CAWEEPPYEQYF. CDR3 in DNA: TGTGCCTGGGAGGAGCCACCATACGAGCAGTACTTC.

The sample holds a few counts of this clone. V is TRBV4-1 and J is TRBJ1-1, with TRBD1 as a possible D gene (5 bases). Trimming removed 1 base at V and 0 bases at J, with 12 bases between. CDR3 length: 16 residues. The V gene's germline CDR1 is MGHRA and CDR2 YSYEKL. CDR3 residues: CASSQGYDRLNTEAFF. CDR3 nucleotides: TGCGCCAGCAGCCAAGGTTACGACAGATTGAACACTGAAGCTTTCTTT.

J is TRBJ2-7 and V is TRBV5-1, with 10 positions matching TRBD1. Germline-derived CDR1 and CDR2 are SGHRS and YFSETQ. The CDR3 consists of 14 residues. V shed 4 bases, J shed 4 bases, and the junction held 5 bases outside the gene matches. The CDR3 DNA follows: TGCGCCAGCAGCATCGACAGGGGGCCGTACGAGCAGTACTTC. Residues: CASSIDRGPYEQYF.

The rearrangement joins TRBV6-5 to TRBJ2-5, with TRBD2 identical over 7 bases. The J segment lost 2 bases and the V segment lost 11 bases, leaving 8 bases of the junction unmatched. This CDR3 contains 13 residues. Germline V gene lookup returns CDR1 MNHEY and CDR2 SVGAGI. The CDR3 nucleotides are TGTGCCGGGCGCGCTAGCGGACAAGAGACCCAGTACTTC. Translation gives CAGRASGQETQYF.

This clone was observed a few times. This specimen includes other DNA sequences encoding the same CDR3. The chain joins TRBV18 to TRBJ1-2; D is unresolved. Trimming removed 2 bases from V and 3 bases from J, with 7 bases in between. The germline V gene has CDR1 KGHSH and CDR2 LQKENI. The CDR3 runs to 13 residues. This CDR3 reads CASSPEGDYGYTF. The DNA for the CDR3 is TGTGCCAGCTCACCAGAGGGCGACTATGGCTACACCTTC.

This clone was counted between two and nine times. The genes are TRBV5-1 and TRBJ2-7; TRBD1 matches 8 bases. Germline CDR1 and CDR2: SGHRS and YFSETQ. J gave up 6 bases and V 0 bases, and 11 bases lay outside the gene matches. The CDR3 extends over 16 amino acids. The CDR3 reads CASSLEGQALAGEQYF. The CDR3 region has the DNA TGCGCCAGCAGCTTGGAGGGACAGGCCCTCGCAGGCGAGCAGTACTTC.

This clone has only a few counts. This sequence joins TRBV14 and TRBJ2-3; 10 positions match TRBD2. This CDR3 region has 14 residues. V gave up 6 bases and J gave up 11 bases; unmatched junction bases: 11. Germline CDR1 and CDR2: SGHDN and FVKESK. CDR3 amino acids: CASSPSSGGKLQYF. DNA for the CDR3: TGTGCCAGCAGTCCTTCTAGCGGGGGTAAACTGCAGTATTTT. The entire variable domain, with the rest obtained from reference TRBV14 and TRBJ2-3, is as follows: EAGVTQFPSHSVIEKGQTVTLRCDPISGHDNLYWYRRVMGKEIKFLLHFVKESKQDESGMPNNRFLAERTGGTYSTLKVQPAELEDSGVYFCASSPSSGGKLQYFGPGTRLTVL.

This clone is a singleton in its sample. The J gene is TRBJ2-7, the V gene TRBV19; maybe TRBD1 (5 bases). The CDR3 is 15 residues long. CDR1 is LNHDA, CDR2 SQIVND, per germline (reference sequence). V was cut by 0 bases and J by 4 bases, with 13 bases left in between. CDR3 nucleotide sequence: TGTGCCAGTAGTATAGAAAGGGGTGTTGGTTACGAGCAGTACTTC. It specifies CASSIERGVGYEQYF.

The chain joins TRBV5-1 to TRBJ2-5, with 15 positions matching TRBD2. The V gene's germline CDR1 is SGHRS and CDR2 YFSETQ. After removal of 2 bases from V and 5 bases from J, the junction contained 4 bases not matched to a gene. This CDR3 region has 16 residues. Here the CDR3 reads CASSFGLAGGPETQYF. Here the CDR3 DNA reads TGCGCCAGCAGCTTTGGACTAGCGGGAGGGCCGGAGACCCAGTACTTC.

This clone was picked up a small number of times. This chain links TRBV6-5 with TRBJ1-1, with a weak D call TRBD1 (5 bases). The CDR3 runs to 15 residues. The ends were cut back, 4 bases at V and 4 bases at J, with 16 bases in the middle. Per germline, CDR1 MNHEY and CDR2 SVGAGI. CDR3 nucleotide sequence: TGTGCCAGCAGTTCCCGGTGGGGCAGTGGCACTGAAGCTTTCTTT. It encodes CASSSRWGSGTEAFF.

This clone has a handful of counts. The V call is TRBV19, the J call TRBJ1-1; 8 bases line up with TRBD1. CDR3 length: 14 residues. CDR1 is LNHDA, CDR2 SQIVND, per germline (reference sequence). The J segment lost 5 bases and the V segment lost 3 bases, leaving 5 bases of the junction unmatched. The CDR3 region is CASSIRTGRTEAFF. CDR3 nucleotides: TGTGCCAGTAGTATCCGGACAGGGCGGACTGAAGCTTTCTTT.

This clone was found a few times. The chain is built from TRBV30 and TRBJ1-5, with 9 nucleotides matching TRBD1. V shed 2 bases and J 6 bases; nucleotides not matched to a gene: 8. CDR1 and CDR2 from the germline V gene are GTSNPN and SVGIG (reference sequence). The CDR3 spans 15 residues. Here the CDR3 reads CAWSKTGGGRQPQHF. The DNA of the CDR3 is TGTGCCTGGAGTAAAACAGGGGGCGGGCGTCAGCCCCAGCATTTT. Variable domain in full (rest from reference TRBV30 and TRBJ1-5): SQTIHQWPATLVQPVGSPLSLECTVEGTSNPNLYWYRQAAGRGLQLLFYSVGIGQISSEVPQNLSASRPQDRQFILSSKKLLLSDSGFYLCAWSKTGGGRQPQHFGDGTRLSIL.

The CDR3 here is CSVERGGQAFF. CDR3 sequence (DNA): TGCAGCGTTGAACGGGGGGGGCAAGCTTTCTTT. This chain connects TRBV29-1 to TRBJ1-1; D may be TRBD1 (6 bases). The germline V gene encodes CDR1 SQVTM and CDR2 ANQGSEA. The V end lost 2 bases, the J end lost 9 bases, and 10 bases lay between the germline ends. The CDR3 spans 11 residues.

In this sample, this clone turned up a few times. The V gene is TRBV5-1, the J gene TRBJ2-3, with 15 nucleotides matching TRBD2. CDR1 SGHRS and CDR2 YFSETQ come from the germline V gene. V shed 4 bases, J shed 13 bases, and the junction held 10 bases outside the gene matches. This CDR3 region has 15 residues. The CDR3 bases are TGCGCCAGCAGCCTTGGGACTAGCGGGGGGATCTTGGAGTATTTT. This codes for CASSLGTSGGILEYF. The whole variable domain, filled in from reference TRBV5-1 and TRBJ2-3, reads KAGVTQTPRYLIKTRGQQVTLSCSPISGHRSVSWYQQTPGQGLQFLFEYFSETQRNKGNFPGRFSGRQFSNSRSEMNVSTLELGDSALYLCASSLGTSGGILEYFGPGTRLTVL.

This clone was detected only a few times. This chain links TRBV19 with TRBJ2-7; D is uncertain. V lost 8 bases and J lost 6, with 14 bases in between. Germline V gene sequence: CDR1 LNHDA, CDR2 SQIVND (reference sequence). The CDR3 contains 12 residues. CDR3 loop: CASASRLSEQYF. In DNA form, the CDR3 reads TGTGCCAGTGCCTCGCGACTTTCCGAGCAGTACTTC.

This clone has at least ten counts. The chain has TRBV5-4 and TRBJ2-7; the match to TRBD1 covers 7 bases. Trimming cost V 4 bases and J 1 base; bases outside gene matches: 5. This CDR3 is 14 amino acids long. CDR1 and CDR2 from the germline V gene are SGHNT and YYREEE (reference sequence). In DNA, the CDR3 is TGTGCCAGCAGCCAAGGGGGCTCATCCTACGAGCAGTACTTC. Protein: CASSQGGSSYEQYF.

This clone was seen more than once but under ten times. The rearrangement links TRBV4-1 to TRBJ2-3, with 11 nucleotides matching TRBD2. The CDR3 spans 15 residues. Germline lookup yields CDR1 MGHRA and CDR2 YSYEKL. V was pared by 6 bases and J by 0 bases, with 2 bases of the junction left unmatched. The CDR3 coding sequence is TGCGCCAGCAGTGGGACTAGCGGAAGCACAGATACGCAGTATTTT. It is translated as CASSGTSGSTDTQYF.

This chain links TRBV10-3 with TRBJ1-1, with TRBD1 identical over 9 bases. The J segment lost 1 base and the V segment lost 6 bases, leaving 3 bases of the junction unmatched. The CDR3 covers 14 residues. The germline gives CDR1 ENHRY, CDR2 SYGVKD. CDR3 in DNA: TGTGCCATCAGCATGACAGGGGGGAACACTGAAGCTTTCTTT. Encoded protein: CAISMTGGNTEAFF.

V usage is TRBV10-3 and J usage is TRBJ2-7; D gene unclear. CDR3 length equals 15 residues. Trimming shortened V by 3 bases and J by 0 bases, and 12 bases separated the two germline ends. The germline V gene encodes CDR1 ENHRY and CDR2 SYGVKD. The CDR3 loop is CAISDTRASSYEQYF. DNA for the CDR3: TGTGCCATCAGTGATACACGAGCGAGCTCCTACGAGCAGTACTTC.